This T cell receptor beta chain was sequenced in a study of control samples from healthy donors and cancer patients. Profiled with immunoSEQ multiplex PCR; TCRdb holds only in-frame clones, not every one. The profile shows about 140,000 clones, about 90% of them singletons. V was clipped by 6 bases and J by 8 bases, with 13 bases between them. Germline values: CDR1 MNHEY, CDR2 SVGEGT. The length of the CDR3 is 13 residues. The J gene is TRBJ2-2, the V gene TRBV6-2 or TRBV6-3; D perhaps matches TRBD1 (6 bases). The clonotype originates from a man between 25 and 39 years old in good health. The sequenced sample consisted of blood. CDR3 DNA sequence: TGTGCCAGCAGCCGCTACAGGGAGGGGGAGCTGTTTTTT. Protein sequence: CASSRYREGELFF.